The 17 T cell receptor beta chains presented below share a single source sample, sequenced in a study of technical replicates of blood from a few donors. This table comes from immunoSEQ multiplex PCR, and its TCRdb copy is limited to in-frame clones, with some not included. There are tens of thousands of clones in the sample; around nine tenths occur only once, and under 6.5% lies in the top ten. The material sequenced was PBMCs. The receptors derive from a human donor in good health. Some clones in this sample may be carry-over from other donors' samples.

The chain joins TRBV6-4 to TRBJ2-7, with 9 nucleotides matching TRBD2. The germline V gene has CDR1 MRHNA and CDR2 SNTAGT. This CDR3 region has 17 residues. Germline trimming cut 11 bases from V and 1 base from J; bases unmatched to any gene: 18. The DNA of the CDR3 is TGTGCCGACGGGGGGACTAGCCTTCATTGCGGGTCCTACGAGCAGTACTTC. This gives the protein CADGGTSLHCGSYEQYF.

This clone was picked up one time. The V call is TRBV10-3, the J call TRBJ2-7, with 7 bases that match TRBD2. The CDR3 is 13 amino acids. The germline V gene encodes CDR1 ENHRY and CDR2 SYGVKD. V shed 11 bases, J shed 2 bases, and the junction held 9 bases outside the gene matches. In nucleotides, the CDR3 is TGTGCCGCCACCGGGACTACCACCTACGAGCAGTACTTC. Amino acid sequence: CAATGTTTYEQYF.

This clone was counted once. CDR3 sequence: CASSLARAGGWGEQFF. The CDR3 region has the DNA TGTGCCAGCAGCTTAGCGCGAGCGGGAGGATGGGGTGAGCAGTTCTTC. The chain combines TRBV7-9 with TRBJ2-1; 9 bases are a match to TRBD2. The CDR3 loop spans 16 amino acids. Germline trimming cut 0 bases from V and 9 bases from J; bases unmatched to any gene: 9. Germline V lookup: CDR1 SEHNR, CDR2 FQNEAQ (reference sequence).

This chain joins TRBV25-1 and TRBJ1-1; 7 bases fit TRBD1. Germline V gene sequence: CDR1 MGHDK, CDR2 SYGVNS. The V and J ends lost 0 bases and 6 bases, in that order; junction bases with no gene match: 16. The CDR3 covers 18 residues. As DNA, the CDR3 is TGTGCCAGCAGTGAATATTGGAGGCAGGGGGTGTTTTCAGCTGAAGCTTTCTTT. The encoded protein is CASSEYWRQGVFSAEAFF.

This clone was counted once. This chain links TRBV11-2 with TRBJ2-1, with D tentatively TRBD1 (7 bases). CDR1 is SGHAT, CDR2 FQNNGV, per germline. Trimming cost V 1 base and J 5 bases, with 21 bases left between them. The CDR3 is 18 amino acids. The CDR3 DNA follows: TGTGCCAGCAGCTTAGCGATCACTTACAGGGGACTGAACAATGAGCAGTTCTTC. It specifies CASSLAITYRGLNNEQFF.

V and J are TRBV11-2 and TRBJ1-6; 9 nucleotides match TRBD1. The CDR3 is 15 amino acids. In germline, CDR1 is SGHAT, CDR2 FQNNGV. Unmatched junction bases numbered 4, after V lost 1 base and J lost 9 bases. This CDR3 reads CASSLGAGQGSPLHF. CDR3 nucleotide sequence: TGTGCCAGCAGCTTAGGTGCGGGACAGGGTTCACCCCTCCACTTT.

This clone has only one observation. The genes are TRBV7-2 and TRBJ2-3; tentatively, D is TRBD2 (6 bases). The CDR3 is 13 residues long. Germline V gives CDR1 SGHTA, CDR2 FQGNSA. V lost 3 bases and J lost 10, with 14 bases in between. CDR3 DNA: TGTGCCAGCAGCTTCCCGCCGGGGGAGGCGCAGTATTTT. Translated: CASSFPPGEAQYF.

The rearrangement uses TRBV19 and TRBJ1-1; the D gene is possibly TRBD1 (6 bases). This CDR3 is 14 amino acids long. Germline loops: CDR1 LNHDA, CDR2 SQIVND (reference sequence). Trimming took 4 bases from V and 5 from J, leaving 14 bases between them. The CDR3 nucleotides read TGTGCCAGTAGTAACCGACAGGAGAGGACTGAAGCTTTCTTT. Amino acids: CASSNRQERTEAFF.

The chain uses TRBV11-2 and TRBJ2-7, with 8 bases aligning to TRBD1. This CDR3 has 15 residues. V lost 1 base to trimming and J lost 2 bases; unmatched junction nucleotides: 4. CDR1 SGHAT and CDR2 FQNNGV come from the germline V gene. CDR3 nucleotides: TGTGCCAGCAGCTTAGCGGGCAGGGGGCCCTACGAGCAGTACTTC. It yields the protein CASSLAGRGPYEQYF.

The CDR3 DNA sequence: TGTGCCACCAGCAGTCCCGGGCGCAGGACAGGGAATGAGCAGTTCTTC. Encoded protein: CATSSPGRRTGNEQFF. The chain combines TRBV15 with TRBJ2-1; 8 nucleotides align to TRBD1. With V trimmed by 3 bases and J by 7 bases, 11 bases remained unmatched. Germline V gene sequence: CDR1 LNHNV, CDR2 YYDKDF (reference sequence). The CDR3 extends over 16 amino acids.

The chain joins TRBV29-1 to TRBJ1-3; TRBD1 is a possible D gene (5 bases). V was pared by 6 bases and J by 0 bases, with 9 bases between. Germline V gene sequence: CDR1 SQVTM, CDR2 ANQGSEA. The CDR3 loop spans 13 amino acids. Here the CDR3 DNA reads TGCAGCGTAGGGGTGAGCTCTGGAAACACCATATATTTT. The encoded protein is CSVGVSSGNTIYF.

The chain employs TRBV6-5 and TRBJ2-1, with 8 bases that match TRBD2. Germline V gene sequence: CDR1 MNHEY, CDR2 SVGAGI. The CDR3 spans 14 residues. Trimming cost V 2 bases and J 6 bases; bases outside gene matches: 3. As DNA, the CDR3 is TGTGCCAGCAGTTACAAGGGACTAGTCAATGAGCAGTTCTTC. Its translation is CASSYKGLVNEQFF.

The J gene is TRBJ1-5, the V gene TRBV18; a weak D match, TRBD1 (5 bases). Trimming took off 4 bases at V and 0 bases at J, with 19 bases between the two ends. Germline V gene data show CDR1 as KGHSH and CDR2 as LQKENI. CDR3 length equals 18 residues. CDR3 in amino acids: CASSRDHGADYSNQPQHF. In DNA form, the CDR3 reads TGTGCCAGCTCACGAGACCACGGGGCGGACTATAGCAATCAGCCCCAGCATTTT.

V is TRBV11-3 and J is TRBJ1-5; D is undetermined. Trimming removed 3 bases at V and 3 bases at J, with 12 bases between. CDR1 is SGHNT and CDR2 is YENEEA in the germline V gene. This CDR3 contains 15 residues. CDR3 DNA sequence: TGTGCCAGCAGCTTCTATGGTACAGACAATCAGCCCCAGCATTTT. This sequence encodes CASSFYGTDNQPQHF.

This rearrangement joins TRBV19 to TRBJ2-2; TRBD2 aligns across 7 bases. With V trimmed by 4 bases and J by 3 bases, 5 bases remained unmatched. CDR3 length: 15 amino acids. Germline V gene lookup returns CDR1 LNHDA and CDR2 SQIVND (reference sequence). The DNA of the CDR3 is TGTGCCAGTAGTACGGGCGGGAGATACACCGGGGAGCTGTTTTTT. Amino acids: CASSTGGRYTGELFF.

The chain joins TRBV11-2 to TRBJ2-3; no clear D. Germline V lookup: CDR1 SGHAT, CDR2 FQNNGV. V lost 5 bases to trimming and J lost 7 bases, with 10 bases between them. The CDR3 totals 12 residues. CDR3 nucleotides: TGTGCCAGCAGCCCCCCGGGTCATACGCAGTATTTT. Its translation: CASSPPGHTQYF. Together with reference TRBV11-2 and TRBJ2-3, the CDR3 gives the full variable domain: EAGVAQSPRYKIIEKRQSVAFWCNPISGHATLYWYQQILGQGPKLLIQFQNNGVVDDSQLPKDRFSAERLKGVDSTLKIQPAKLEDSAVYLCASSPPGHTQYFGPGTRLTVL.

The chain is built from TRBV19 and TRBJ1-6; TRBD1 matches at 9 bases. This CDR3 comprises 15 residues. The germline gives CDR1 LNHDA, CDR2 SQIVND (reference sequence). Losses at the gene ends were 5 bases for V and 7 bases for J; bases not matched to a gene: 6. CDR3 bases: TGTGCCAGTAGTCCGGACAGGGGAGAAAATTCACCCCTCCACTTT. Residues: CASSPDRGENSPLHF.